Listed here is a single T cell receptor beta chain. Germline-derived CDR1 and CDR2 are MNHNS and SASEGT. CDR3 length equals 15 residues. V shed 8 bases, J shed 2 bases, and the junction held 8 bases outside the gene matches. Primed by a sample-barcoded 5' primer and a J-beta primer mix, a second PCR proceeded for roughly 7 to 12 cycles. TCRdb redid the calling of the 5' RACE reads with MiXCR, one entry per CDR3 protein. The sample has about 780,000 distinct CDR3 sequences, about 45% seen once. These data originate in a study of blood T cells in healthy people across ages. The source is a man of 80 years or more in good health. Sequenced input: blood. This chain uses TRBV6-1 with TRBJ2-1; TRBD2 matches at 8 bases. CDR3 nucleotides: TGTGCCAGCGTCCCCGGGGGGGGCCCCTACAATGAGCAGTTCTTC. This sequence encodes CASVPGGGPYNEQFF.